The 29 T cell receptor beta chains below all came from one sample that was sequenced in a study of T cells in Graves' hyperthyroidism and ophthalmopathy. RNA transcripts were the template for amplifying TCR beta CDR3 regions. First-round RT-PCR targeting the TCR CDR3 was performed with the HTBI primer set. Each CDR3 protein gets one entry after TCRdb re-called the multiplex PCR reads with MiXCR. The table lists over 700,000 distinct CDR3 sequences, roughly 32% of them singletons, with less than 35% in the top ten. Sequenced: blood. These receptors came from a woman in her 40s with Graves' hyperthyroidism.

On this clonotype: One junction end disagrees with the germline gene, perhaps due to a read error. This chain connects TRBV20-1 to TRBJ2-7; 8 nucleotides match TRBD1. Germline V lookup: CDR1 DFQATT, CDR2 SNEGSKA (reference sequence). The CDR3 runs 13 residues. CDR3 nucleotide sequence: TGCAGTGCCCTTGGACAGGGAATCTACGACCAGTACTTC. Its translation: CSALGQGIYDQYF.

This clonotype was picked up many times. The genes are TRBV12-3 or TRBV12-4 and TRBJ1-6; 8 nucleotides align to TRBD1. V lost 2 bases, J lost 9 bases, and 6 bases stayed unmatched. The length of the CDR3 is 15 residues. The CDR3 DNA sequence: TGTGCCAGCAGTTTATTTCAGGGGGCCGGTTCACCCCTCCACTTT. Residues: CASSLFQGAGSPLHF.

The V gene is TRBV6-5, the J gene TRBJ2-5, with 15 positions matching TRBD2. CDR1 and CDR2 (germline): MNHEY, SVGAGI. V shed 6 bases, J shed 3 bases, and the junction held 2 bases outside the gene matches. The CDR3 runs to 15 residues. CDR3 sequence: CASRGLAGGEETQYF. The CDR3 bases are TGTGCCAGCAGAGGACTAGCGGGGGGGGAAGAGACCCAGTACTTC.

This rearrangement joins TRBV5-1 to TRBJ2-5; no clear D. The length of the CDR3 is 13 residues. Germline loops: CDR1 SGHRS, CDR2 YFSETQ. Trimming removed 0 bases from V and 5 bases from J, with 8 bases in between. The CDR3 coding sequence is TGCGCCAGCAGCTTGGACTTTTGGGAGACCCAGTACTTC. Translation: CASSLDFWETQYF.

There are many counts of this clonotype. The chain joins TRBV12-3 or TRBV12-4 to TRBJ1-2; D is unresolved. This CDR3 has 13 amino acids. Trimming took 5 bases from V and 7 from J, leaving 14 bases between them. CDR3 DNA: TGTGCCAGCAGTCCCGTGAGAGGATCTGGCTACACCTTC. Protein product: CASSPVRGSGYTF.

Only a few counts were recorded for this clonotype. V usage is TRBV7-2 and J usage is TRBJ1-3, with D maybe TRBD1 (6 bases). Germline lookup yields CDR1 SGHTA and CDR2 FQGNSA. V lost 5 bases, J lost 0 bases, and 20 bases lay in between. The CDR3 is made up of 18 amino acids. The CDR3 protein is CASSPRTAGVPSGNTIYF. The CDR3 nucleotides are TGTGCCAGCAGCCCTAGGACAGCCGGGGTACCCTCTGGAAACACCATATATTTT. The variable domain in full, with the rest retrieved from reference TRBV7-2 and TRBJ1-3, is GAGVSQSPSNKVTEKGKDVELRCDPISGHTALYWYRQSLGQGLEFLIYFQGNSAPDKSGLPSDRFSAERTGGSVSTLTIQRTQQEDSAVYLCASSPRTAGVPSGNTIYFGEGSWLTVV.

The chain couples TRBV10-3 to TRBJ2-2; unclear D gene. The CDR3 extends over 12 amino acids. From germline, CDR1 is ENHRY and CDR2 SYGVKD. The germline V and J ends were trimmed by 5 bases and 7 bases, with 8 bases remaining between them. Here the CDR3 reads CAISYFGGELFF. CDR3 coding DNA: TGTGCCATCAGTTATTTCGGCGGGGAGCTGTTTTTT.

This clonotype was seen ten or more times. CDR3: CASSPDGRGQETQYF. The CDR3 nucleotides are TGTGCCAGCAGCCCCGATGGACGGGGCCAAGAGACCCAGTACTTC. The V and J genes are TRBV13 and TRBJ2-5, with a possible D match to TRBD2 (5 bases). Germline V CDR1 and CDR2: PRHDT, FYEKMQ (reference sequence). V shed 5 bases and J shed 1 base, with 14 bases lying between them. This CDR3 comprises 15 residues.

V gene TRBV4-1 combines with J gene TRBJ1-2; D remains unclear. Trimming pared 3 bases from V and 7 bases from J, leaving 24 bases between. Looked up from germline, CDR1 is MGHRA and CDR2 is YSYEKL. CDR3 length equals 17 residues. CDR3 sequence (DNA): TGCGCCAGCAGCCATGGGCCGGGAGGCTCTCCCCGGGGTGGCTACACCTTC. Protein sequence: CASSHGPGGSPRGGYTF.

Many counts were recorded for this clonotype. The rearrangement joins TRBV11-2 to TRBJ1-4; D uncertain. The V end lost 5 bases, the J end lost 10 bases, and 8 bases lay between the germline ends. This CDR3 is built from 11 residues. Germline CDR1 SGHAT, CDR2 FQNNGV. CDR3 in DNA: TGTGCCAGCAGCACCCGCGGAAAACTGTTTTTT. This gives the protein CASSTRGKLFF.

This clonotype was detected once. The chain links TRBV29-1 to TRBJ1-3; D is unclear. The CDR3 has 13 amino acids. Deletions cut 8 bases from V and 0 bases from J, with 11 bases between. Germline V gives CDR1 SQVTM, CDR2 ANQGSEA. CDR3: CSRLRSSGNTIYF. The CDR3 coding sequence is TGCAGCAGGCTCAGGAGCTCTGGAAACACCATATATTTT.

The CDR3 region is CAITDRTSGTDTQYF. CDR3 in DNA: TGTGCCATCACCGACAGGACTAGCGGTACAGATACGCAGTATTTT. The chain carries TRBV10-3 and TRBJ2-3; 10 bases match TRBD2. Germline values: CDR1 ENHRY, CDR2 SYGVKD. CDR3 length: 15 residues. With V trimmed by 7 bases and J by 3 bases, 7 bases remained unmatched.

This clonotype was detected ten times or more. V and J are TRBV7-3 and TRBJ2-7, with 9 positions matching TRBD1. Germline values: CDR1 SGHTA, CDR2 FQGTGA. The length of the CDR3 is 14 residues. V shed 4 bases and J 4 bases; nucleotides not matched to a gene: 5. The CDR3 protein is CASSSDRGIYEQYF. The CDR3 coding sequence is TGTGCCAGCAGCTCCGACAGGGGGATTTACGAGCAGTACTTC. The complete variable domain, with remaining parts taken from reference TRBV7-3 and TRBJ2-7, reads GAGVSQTPSNKVTEKGKYVELRCDPISGHTALYWYRQSLGQGPEFLIYFQGTGAADDSGLPNDRFFAVRPEGSVSTLKIQRTERGDSAVYLCASSSDRGIYEQYFGPGTRLTVT.

CDR3 nucleotides: TGCAGCGTTGAAGATAAAGGTCAGCCCCAGCATTTT. This sequence encodes CSVEDKGQPQHF. The chain has TRBV29-1 and TRBJ1-5; D is uncertain. Trimming cost V 0 bases and J 6 bases, with 6 bases left between them. In germline, CDR1 is SQVTM, CDR2 ANQGSEA. This CDR3 region has 12 residues.

This clonotype was detected a few times. V and J are TRBV5-1 and TRBJ1-2; no clear D. The CDR3 sequence is 14 residues long. Trimming cost V 0 bases and J 3 bases, with 9 bases left between them. Looked up from germline, CDR1 is SGHRS and CDR2 is YFSETQ. The CDR3 sequence is CASSLVPDDYGYTF. In nucleotides, the CDR3 is TGCGCCAGCAGCTTGGTGCCAGACGACTATGGCTACACCTTC.

The chain has TRBV19 and TRBJ2-3; D is ambiguous. Germline V CDR1 and CDR2: LNHDA, SQIVND (reference sequence). V dropped 7 bases and J dropped 6 bases, with 11 bases sitting between them. The CDR3 loop spans 12 amino acids. Here the CDR3 reads CASTTRSDTQYF. In DNA form, the CDR3 reads TGTGCCAGTACCACGAGGAGCGATACGCAGTATTTT.

This clonotype was seen only a few times. CDR3 in amino acids: CASSFGTGGGTDTQYF. CDR3 sequence (DNA): TGTGCCAGCAGCTTCGGGACAGGGGGCGGCACAGATACGCAGTATTTT. V usage is TRBV9 and J usage is TRBJ2-3; TRBD1 agrees at 12 bases. V shed 4 bases and J 1 base; nucleotides not matched to a gene: 4. Germline V CDR1 and CDR2: SGDLS, YYNGEE. This CDR3 has 16 amino acids.

This chain joins TRBV2 and TRBJ1-1; no definite D call. Trimming cost V 1 base and J 10 bases, with 13 bases left between them. The CDR3 has 13 residues. Germline V gives CDR1 SNHLY, CDR2 FYNNEI. CDR3 nucleotides: TGTGCCAGCAGTGAAGGAACCTTCTCGGGAGCTTTCTTT. Translation: CASSEGTFSGAFF.

This clonotype has a count of ten or more. The rearrangement joins TRBV7-9 to TRBJ1-4; D perhaps matches TRBD1 (5 bases). The V and J ends lost 5 bases and 5 bases respectively, with 15 bases between them. Germline-derived CDR1 and CDR2 are SEHNR and FQNEAQ (reference sequence). CDR3 length equals 15 residues. The chain's CDR3 is CASSPPRGINEKLFF. The DNA of the CDR3 is TGTGCCAGCAGCCCCCCGAGGGGTATAAATGAAAAACTGTTTTTT.

In its sample, this clonotype was seen many times. The rearrangement joins TRBV10-3 to TRBJ1-2; D call uncertain. Per the germline V gene, CDR1 is ENHRY and CDR2 is SYGVKD. Trimming took 8 bases from V and 2 from J, leaving 12 bases between them. This CDR3 is built from 13 residues. CDR3 amino acids: CAIQPDFNYGYTF. The DNA of the CDR3 is TGTGCCATCCAGCCAGATTTCAACTATGGCTACACCTTC.

The chain is built from TRBV5-1 and TRBJ1-2, with 10 bases that match TRBD1. This CDR3 has 13 amino acids. CDR1 is SGHRS and CDR2 is YFSETQ in the germline V gene. V lost 8 bases, J lost 5 bases, and 6 bases stayed unmatched. The CDR3 sequence: CASWDRGRYGYTF. The CDR3, as DNA: TGCGCCAGTTGGGACAGGGGACGTTATGGCTACACCTTC.

In this sample, this clonotype turned up many times. The rearrangement uses TRBV6-6 and TRBJ1-1; D uncertain. The germline gives CDR1 MNHNY, CDR2 SVGAGI (reference sequence). Trimming shortened V by 4 bases and J by 0 bases, and 9 bases separated the two germline ends. The CDR3 is made up of 14 amino acids. This CDR3 is CASSWGRVNTEAFF. The CDR3 bases are TGTGCCAGCAGTTGGGGAAGGGTGAACACTGAAGCTTTCTTT.

In its sample, this clonotype was seen many times. The V gene is TRBV20-1, the J gene TRBJ2-7; 10 bases align to TRBD2. Per germline, CDR1 DFQATT and CDR2 SNEGSKA (reference sequence). The CDR3 has 13 amino acids. The V segment lost 7 bases and the J segment 5 bases; nucleotides outside the gene matches: 8. In DNA form, the CDR3 reads TGCAGTGTCAAAGTGGGACTAGCGAACGAGCAGTACTTC. Protein product: CSVKVGLANEQYF.

This clonotype was picked up many times. This sequence joins TRBV7-8 and TRBJ2-6, with TRBD2 matching over 7 bases. V shed 2 bases, J shed 3 bases, and the junction held 7 bases outside the gene matches. The CDR3 runs 17 residues. Germline V CDR1 and CDR2: SGHVS, FQNEAQ. The CDR3 here is CASSLRRESGGANVLTF. The CDR3 DNA is TGTGCCAGCAGCTTAAGGCGGGAGAGTGGTGGGGCCAACGTCCTGACTTTC.

As to this clonotype: It may be a read error: a sequence one base away is much more abundant. This chain joins TRBV10-3 and TRBJ1-3; D gene unclear. Germline V gene sequence: CDR1 ENHRY, CDR2 SYGVKD. The CDR3 has 13 amino acids. The CDR3 DNA is TGTGCCATCAGAGACGTCTCAGGAAACACCATATGTTTT. This gives the protein CAIRDVSGNTICF.

This clonotype was seen ten or more times. The chain employs TRBV5-5 and TRBJ1-1; 8 nucleotides align to TRBD1. Losses at the gene ends were 2 bases for V and 12 bases for J; bases not matched to a gene: 6. This CDR3 has 12 amino acids. Germline V gives CDR1 SGHKS, CDR2 YYEKEE (reference sequence). The CDR3 DNA sequence: TGTGCCAGCAGCTTAAACAGGGGGACAACTTTCTTT. Encoded protein: CASSLNRGTTFF.

V and J are TRBV6-6 and TRBJ2-5; TRBD2 agrees at 9 bases. The CDR3 is 17 residues long. V lost 2 bases and J lost 5; bases outside the gene matches: 12. Germline lookup yields CDR1 MNHNY and CDR2 SVGAGI (reference sequence). The DNA of the CDR3 is TGTGCCAGCAGTTACGAACCGGGACTAGCCTCATTGGAGACCCAGTACTTC. It is translated as CASSYEPGLASLETQYF.

The chain combines TRBV7-9 with TRBJ1-2; D gene uncertain. Germline CDR1 reads SEHNR; CDR2 reads FQNEAQ (reference sequence). CDR3 length: 14 amino acids. V lost 6 bases and J 4 bases, leaving 15 bases between the germline ends. CDR3 DNA: TGTGCCAGCAGTTTACGGCCTGGCTCCTATGGCTACACCTTC. Its protein is CASSLRPGSYGYTF.

This clonotype was seen only a few times. The chain recombines TRBV7-8 with TRBJ1-1; D remains ambiguous. The CDR3 totals 12 residues. The V end lost 3 bases, the J end lost 7 bases, and 9 bases lay between the germline ends. Germline CDR1 reads SGHVS; CDR2 reads FQNEAQ. The CDR3 nucleotides are TGTGCCAGCAGCTTTTGGCGGGGTGAAGCTTTCTTT. It encodes CASSFWRGEAFF.